This T cell receptor beta chain was recorded in a study of blood T cell repertoires in COVID-19. Study background: T cells, B-cell-depleted T cells, or PBMCs provided the cDNA or gDNA that served as material.

Repertoires were generated with immunoSEQ multiplex PCR, while TCRdb's copy carries only in-frame clones and drops some. In the table there are about 80,000 clones, approximately 76% of which are singletons. This TCR came from a man between 65 and 79 years old with active or convalescent COVID-19. Material for sequencing was peripheral blood.

The CDR3 loop is CASSLHNSPLHF. CDR3 DNA sequence: TGCGCCAGCAGCCTCCATAATTCACCCCTCCACTTT. The chain links TRBV5-1 to TRBJ1-6; D is unresolved. Germline CDR1 SGHRS, CDR2 YFSETQ. With 4 bases removed from V and 5 bases from J, the gap between germline ends came to 4 bases. The CDR3 is 12 residues long.